The 8 T cell receptor beta chains listed next were all sequenced from one sample in a study of Graves' ophthalmopathy and Graves' hyperthyroidism. Amplification from RNA transcripts yielded the TCR beta CDR3 regions. Second-round multiplex PCR came after a first-round RT-PCR that employed HTBI primers. TCRdb recomputed calls from the multiplex PCR reads with MiXCR, one row per CDR3 protein. Among 500,000 to 700,000 distinct CDR3 sequences listed, 35% to 40% were seen once. Input material: peripheral blood or thyroid tissue (not recorded which). These receptors originate from an adult man with Graves' hyperthyroidism.

The chain uses TRBV7-6 and TRBJ2-7; D tentatively fits TRBD1 or TRBD2 (5 bases each). CDR1 is SGHVS, CDR2 FNYEAQ, per germline. The CDR3 loop spans 14 amino acids. V dropped 5 bases and J dropped 4 bases, with 15 bases sitting between them. CDR3 coding DNA: TGTGCCAGCAGCCGGACCGGGACCGGTTACGAGCAGTACTTC. This encodes CASSRTGTGYEQYF.

This clonotype was seen a few times. This chain joins TRBV29-1 and TRBJ2-3; no reliable D call. Germline V gene data show CDR1 as SQVTM and CDR2 as ANQGSEA. V was pared by 6 bases and J by 12 bases, with 16 bases between. The CDR3 extends over 11 amino acids. CDR3 coding DNA: TGCAGCGTCGTACAAGCGCAGGTCCAGTATTTT. Protein: CSVVQAQVQYF.

This clonotype was detected a few times. The J gene is TRBJ2-7, the V gene TRBV27; D gene uncertain. The germline gives CDR1 MNHEY, CDR2 SMNVEV (reference sequence). This CDR3 is built from 13 residues. The germline V and J ends were trimmed by 2 bases and 5 bases, with 10 bases remaining between them. CDR3 in DNA: TGTGCCAGCAGTTTAGGACCTAACAACGAGCAGTACTTC. It codes for CASSLGPNNEQYF.

The rearrangement uses TRBV10-3 and TRBJ2-7, with 7 bases lining up with TRBD1. Germline V gene lookup returns CDR1 ENHRY and CDR2 SYGVKD. The CDR3 runs 13 residues. V shed 10 bases and J 2 bases; nucleotides not matched to a gene: 8. The CDR3 DNA follows: TGTGCCACCAGCCTGACAGGGCCCTACGAGCAGTACTTC. Its translation is CATSLTGPYEQYF.

The sample holds many counts of this clonotype. The chain links TRBV14 to TRBJ2-5, with 11 nucleotides matching TRBD2. CDR1 and CDR2 from the germline V gene are SGHDN and FVKESK. The length of the CDR3 is 16 residues. The trim removed 0 bases at V and 10 bases at J, leaving 10 bases unmatched. This CDR3 is CASSQEGTSGRMDQYF. The CDR3 coding sequence is TGTGCCAGCAGCCAAGAAGGAACTAGCGGGAGAATGGACCAGTACTTC.

This clonotype was recorded many times. This CDR3 is CASSIQGPRNTIYF. For the CDR3, the DNA is TGTGCCAGCAGCATACAGGGACCAAGAAACACCATATATTTT. V and J are TRBV7-2 and TRBJ1-3; D is perhaps TRBD1 (6 bases). CDR1 SGHTA and CDR2 FQGNSA come from the germline V gene. This CDR3 contains 14 residues. Trimming left V 5 bases short and J 5 bases short, with 13 bases between. Supplemented by reference TRBV7-2 and TRBJ1-3, the full variable domain reads GAGVSQSPSNKVTEKGKDVELRCDPISGHTALYWYRQSLGQGLEFLIYFQGNSAPDKSGLPSDRFSAERTGGSVSTLTIQRTQQEDSAVYLCASSIQGPRNTIYFGEGSWLTVV.

The V and J genes are TRBV6-1 and TRBJ1-1; D unclear. V gave up 3 bases and J gave up 1 base, with 9 bases separating them. This CDR3 has 14 residues. CDR1 and CDR2 (germline): MNHNS, SASEGT. CDR3 bases: TGTGCCAGCAGTGAGGTAAATGGGAACACTGAAGCTTTCTTT. It yields the protein CASSEVNGNTEAFF.

As regards this clonotype: A read error may be the cause here, since a much bigger clone is one base away. The CDR3 here is CASSSLRSPNQPQHF. The CDR3 DNA follows: TGTGCCAGCAGCTCCCTGCGGTCACCCAATCAGCCCCAGCATTTT. This sequence joins TRBV12-3 or TRBV12-4 and TRBJ1-5, with D unresolved. Trimming pared 6 bases from V and 3 bases from J, leaving 15 bases between. The CDR3 covers 15 residues.